This TCR beta chain was recorded in a study of blood T cell repertoires in COVID-19 (dated by TCRdb to 2019 to 2021). General notes on the study: Recovered participants in ImmuneRACE Cohort 3 were defined as having two consecutive negative NP/OP PCR tests, clearance from a healthcare professional, or resolution of symptoms. Subjects who had been exposed to COVID-19, were actively infected with it, or had recovered from it provided the deeply sampled blood TCRbeta repertoires that made up the dataset. The material from the prospective study consisted of cDNA or gDNA derived from T cells, B-cell-depleted T cells, or PBMCs. Samples were obtained from the ongoing ImmuneRACE study (first 160 participants) and from roughly 1,300 subjects provided by 6 global collaborators. Where available, HLA class I and class II types were obtained from metadata supplied by the sample provider rather than from assay-based typing. The repertoires were released in a freely available public database meant as a resource for research on the immune response to SARS-CoV-2. Nearly every sample came with metadata listing a de-identified subject ID, COVID-19 status, age in years and sex. Samples from collaborators originated in the United States, Italy and Spain and spanned both the acute and convalescent phases of COVID-19. The study at large found these results: The amount of clinical and demographic metadata varied by source and participant and was provided uncurated.

The CDR3 holds 20 amino acids from the cysteine to the phenylalanine. The read is trimmed to its CDR3 DNA, 60 bases read in frame from base 1. CDR1 and CDR2 were assigned from the germline V gene (reference sequence) as LGHDT and YNNKEL. Here V drops 1 base and J drops 4 bases, and the junction holds 16 bases not matched to any gene. Regarding this clone: Its antigen is still unknown. No per-base quality is available; no much larger clone lies one base away.

The immunoSEQ Assay, a bias-controlled multiplex PCR, was used to amplify TCRbeta CDR3 regions from genomic DNA. On the authors' methods: Nucleated cell counts per sample were estimated from amplification of reference gene primers within the assay. To quantify the absolute abundance of each unique TCRbeta CDR3 rearrangement, sequence reads were collapsed and filtered. Productive Simpson clonality was computed per sample as the square root of Simpson's diversity index over productive rearrangements. TCRdb obtained this table from immuneACCESS and retained in-frame rearrangements with V and J assigned. These tables miss some clones; where compared with another copy, unresolved V genes account for less than half of the shortfall, and the remainder is unexplained. From that table come the V and J calls and clone size; the DNA was used to work out D and trimming. The sample table records around 200,000 clones; about nine tenths of these occur just once. The top ten constitute 2.5% to 3.5% of the sample.

In the prospective study, participants were roughly 18 to 89 years old, resided in about two dozen geographic areas of the United States, and were enrolled through a virtual design. In the prospective study, cohorts were assigned on the basis of participant-reported clinical history obtained from a screening survey and a study questionnaire. In the prospective study, whole blood, serum and a nasopharyngeal or oropharyngeal swab were collected from each participant by mobile phlebotomists. Over an approximately 2-month period, participants in the prospective study had the option of providing additional blood draws and questionnaires. Before DNA extraction, prospective study blood samples were shipped either frozen or at room temperature.

The clonotype originates from a woman aged 50 to 60 in a cohort exposed to, infected with or recovered from COVID-19 (not recorded which). The rearranged chain carries TRBV3-1 (or the pseudogene TRBV3-2) and TRBJ1-4, with 9 bases matching TRBD1. Sequenced input: PBMCs or T cells enriched from blood (not recorded which). For the CDR3, the sequence is CASSQGLTGTGTKLNEKLFF. The sequence in DNA is TGTGCCAGCAGCCAAGGGCTGACCGGGACAGGGACGAAACTTAATGAAAAACTGTTTTTT.